A selection of T cell receptor beta chains follows, all from one sample in a study of control samples from healthy donors and cancer patients. Assay used: immunoSEQ multiplex PCR; TCRdb lists only in-frame clones, some missing. The profile shows 70,000 to 90,000 clones, 85% to 95% of them singletons. The specimen sequenced was blood. These receptors came from a woman between 18 and 30 years old in good health. The CDR3 runs from the conserved cysteine through the conserved F or W. A D gene is named only where the DNA matches it firmly. Size tells how often a clone was seen (once, few, many) or the class of an expanded clone, and some rows leave it out.

v_call	d_call	clone_size	j_call	cdr3_aa	cdr3_nt
TRBV10-1	-	-	TRBJ2-5	CASMRRGVLETQYF	TGCGCCAGCATGAGGCGGGGAGTCCTAGAGACCCAGTACTTC
TRBV10-3	-	-	TRBJ1-2	CAISREKPAYGYTF	TGTGCCATCAGCCGGGAGAAACCGGCCTATGGCTACACCTTC
TRBV5-6	-	once	TRBJ2-4	CASSLWGLAKNIQYF	TGTGCCAGCAGCTTGTGGGGGCTAGCCAAAAACATTCAGTACTTC
TRBV5-1	-	-	TRBJ1-1	CASSRAGIASNTEAFF	TGCGCCAGCAGCAGAGCGGGGATAGCCTCGAACACTGAAGCTTTCTTT
TRBV11-2	-	-	TRBJ1-1	CASSPDRWYTEAFF	TGTGCCAGCAGCCCTGACAGGTGGTACACTGAAGCTTTCTTT
TRBV5-6	TRBD1	-	TRBJ2-7	CASSLVDRDVEQYF	TGTGCCAGCAGCTTGGTAGACAGGGATGTCGAGCAGTACTTC
TRBV29-1	-	-	TRBJ1-2	CSVEEGAETNYGYTF	TGCAGCGTTGAAGAAGGGGCAGAGACTAACTATGGCTACACCTTC
TRBV19	-	-	TRBJ1-2	CASSMRIGGLRGYTF	TGTGCCAGTAGTATGCGCATTGGGGGCCTTCGCGGCTACACCTTC
TRBV21-1	-	once	TRBJ2-1	CASSPCRLETGSNEQFF	TGTGCCAGCAGCCCCTGTCGTCTAGAGACAGGGTCTAATGAGCAGTTCTTC
TRBV14	-	-	TRBJ2-3	CASSQRGRGTDTQYF	TGTGCCAGCAGCCAACGAGGGCGGGGCACAGATACGCAGTATTTT
TRBV7-3	TRBD2	-	TRBJ2-1	CASSRNDGRGEQFF	TGTGCCAGCAGCCGGAATGACGGGAGGGGTGAGCAGTTCTTC
TRBV6-2/TRBV6-3	-	-	TRBJ2-7	CASSYPQAYEQYF	TGTGCCAGCAGTTACCCCCAGGCCTACGAGCAGTACTTC
TRBV19	-	few	TRBJ1-5	CASSRGRGWSQPQHF	TGTGCCAGTAGTAGAGGGAGGGGCTGGAGTCAGCCCCAGCATTTT
TRBV18	TRBD2	-	TRBJ2-7	CASSPPAGLAYEQYF	TGTGCCAGCTCACCACCCGCCGGACTAGCCTACGAGCAGTACTTC
TRBV12-3/TRBV12-4	-	-	TRBJ2-7	CASSSTFGTQYF	TGTGCCAGCAGTTCCACCTTCGGGACGCAGTACTTC
TRBV28	-	-	TRBJ1-6	CASSLGGNRMNSPLHF	TGTGCCAGCAGTTTAGGAGGGAACAGAATGAATTCACCCCTCCACTTT
TRBV14	TRBD2	-	TRBJ2-7	CASSTESASGYEQYF	TGTGCCAGCAGCACCGAGTCAGCTAGCGGCTACGAGCAGTACTTC
TRBV6-1	-	-	TRBJ2-1	CASSEPRGSYNEQFF	TGTGCCAGCAGTGAGCCCCGCGGGTCCTACAATGAGCAGTTCTTC
TRBV27	-	-	TRBJ2-1	CASSLDARGDEQFF	TGTGCCAGCAGTTTAGACGCAAGAGGGGATGAGCAGTTCTTC
TRBV5-1	TRBD2	-	TRBJ2-3	CASSFSGTSLTDTQYF	TGCGCCAGCAGCTTCTCGGGGACTAGTTTGACAGATACGCAGTATTTT
TRBV27	TRBD1	-	TRBJ1-1	CASRKDRVGWYTEAFF	TGTGCCAGCAGGAAGGACAGGGTAGGGTGGTACACTGAAGCTTTCTTT
TRBV3-1/TRBV3-2	-	-	TRBJ1-5	CASSQDPGGAQPQHF	TGTGCCAGCAGCCAAGACCCCGGGGGTGCCCAGCCCCAGCATTTT
TRBV2	-	-	TRBJ1-2	CASNRGGENYGYTF	TGTGCCAGCAACCGGGGGGGCGAGAACTATGGCTACACCTTC
TRBV6-1	-	-	TRBJ2-7	CASSDIIGDSSYEQYF	TGTGCCAGCAGTGATATCATAGGGGATAGTAGCTACGAGCAGTACTTC
TRBV12-3/TRBV12-4	-	-	TRBJ1-2	CASSLQGGYGYTF	TGTGCCAGCAGTTTGCAGGGTGGCTATGGCTACACCTTC
TRBV27	TRBD2	-	TRBJ2-5	CASSLLGAGGPVTQYF	TGTGCCAGCAGTTTATTAGGAGCGGGGGGGCCGGTGACCCAGTACTTC
TRBV3-1/TRBV3-2	-	-	TRBJ2-7	CASSPTTGSSYEQYF	TGTGCCAGCAGCCCTACCACAGGGAGCTCCTACGAGCAGTACTTC
TRBV19	TRBD1	-	TRBJ1-2	CASSMVLSDRAAYGYTF	TGTGCCAGTAGTATGGTCTTAAGCGACAGGGCGGCCTATGGCTACACCTTC
TRBV9	TRBD1	-	TRBJ2-1	CASSVALEGAQNEQFF	TGTGCCAGCAGCGTAGCTCTTGAGGGGGCCCAAAATGAGCAGTTCTTC
TRBV9	-	-	TRBJ1-1	CASSVGTSFEAFF	TGTGCCAGCAGCGTCGGGACATCATTTGAAGCTTTCTTT
TRBV28	-	-	TRBJ1-2	CASRPHGGDGYTF	TGTGCCAGCAGGCCGCACGGGGGTGATGGCTACACCTTC
TRBV7-3	-	-	TRBJ2-1	CASSPPPTPGVTYNEQFF	TGTGCCAGCAGCCCCCCCCCGACGCCGGGGGTAACCTACAATGAGCAGTTCTTC
TRBV18	-	-	TRBJ1-3	CASSLQGAGNTIYF	TGTGCCAGCTCACTACAGGGAGCTGGAAACACCATATATTTT